The table lists the clone carrying this T cell receptor beta chain with many counts. The antigen remains unidentified. Time point reported: longitudinal time-point 1 (baseline). The unsorted libraries were generated from a total of 2 million PBMCs, which had been stored in RNAlater at -80 C. The sample comes from a study of neurological immune-mediated disorders. Whole-study findings and limits: No CDR3 amino acid sequences recurred among expanded clones across subjects, suggesting private repertoires in all groups.

5'RACE with 10-nucleotide random UMIs generated the cDNA. TCRdb reprocessed the 5' RACE reads via MiXCR and lists one record per CDR3 protein. The data contain 71,000 or so distinct CDR3 sequences, roughly an eighth of them singletons. The clonotype comes from a female donor with HTLV-1-associated myelopathy (HAM/TSP). Sequenced input: PBMCs.

DNA of the CDR3: TGTGCCAGCAGTTACTCAAACTATGGCTACACCTTC. As protein: CASSYSNYGYTF. The gene calls are TRBV6-5 and TRBJ1-2; D ambiguous. The V and J ends lost 0 bases and 2 bases respectively, with 1 base between them. The CDR3 is 12 amino acids. The germline V gene encodes CDR1 MNHEY and CDR2 SVGAGI.